These T cell receptor beta chains were read from a single sample in a study of blood T cell repertoires in COVID-19. The protocol was immunoSEQ multiplex PCR, while the TCRdb copy is restricted to in-frame clones and leaves out a portion. Among about 99,000 clones listed, about 80% were seen once. The source material was peripheral blood. These receptors originate from a human donor in a cohort sampled during active COVID-19. Both conserved end residues are part of each CDR3.

>TRBV5-1|TRBJ2-1
CASSPGQTYNEQFF
>TRBV5-5|TRBJ2-3
CASSLGTFTDTQYF
>TRBV6-4|TRBJ1-1
CASSDSGNTRTEAFF
>TRBV3-1/TRBV3-2|TRBJ1-1
CASSPPGTLGLTEAFF
>TRBV7-2|TRBJ2-5
CASSPASGGGETQYF
>TRBV10-1|TRBJ2-3
CASSESGTDTQYF
>TRBV29-1|TRBJ1-2
CSVEEGGQGRLRGYTF
>TRBV2|TRBJ2-7
CASESAGSYEQYF
>TRBV5-1|TRBJ1-2
CASSLVGQGATGGGYTF
>TRBV29-1|TRBJ1-3
CSVAQGGNTIYF
>TRBV19|TRBJ1-2
CASSNRGGYNYGYTF
>TRBV29-1|TRBJ1-2
CSVDRDNGYTF
>TRBV14|TRBJ1-2
CASSSGTGNYGYTF
>TRBV5-4|TRBJ1-1
CASSLGGRAEAFF
>TRBV2|TRBJ1-2
CAVNQGGGYGYTF
>TRBV29-1|TRBJ1-3
CSGRTGPGNTIYF
>TRBV5-1|TRBJ1-5
CASSPGTDSNQPQHF
>TRBV4-2|TRBJ1-2
CASSQDEIQGSGYTF
>TRBV18|TRBJ1-1
CASSPPEDTEAFF
>TRBV4-2|TRBJ2-3
CASSQGAGAFRSDTQYF
>TRBV6-5|TRBJ1-2
CASTRGGADYGYTF
>TRBV5-6|TRBJ1-4
CASSGTALNEKLFF
>TRBV5-1|TRBJ2-5
CASSLRSGGAGETQYF
>TRBV28|TRBJ1-1
CASSWGQGRWTEAFF
>TRBV10-3|TRBJ1-3
CAISESGQLGNTIYF
>TRBV6-5|TRBJ1-5
CASHDGQGGNQPQHF
>TRBV27|TRBJ2-3
CASSPWTLRGTDTQYF
>TRBV5-4|TRBJ2-3
CASSFAGSTDTQYF
>TRBV20-1|TRBJ1-2
CSASDRGLGYTF
>TRBV5-1|TRBJ2-3
CASSSWDRETDTQYF
>TRBV5-4|TRBJ2-1
CASRTSGGATEQFF
>TRBV18|TRBJ2-7
CASSSGSGQGNEQYF
>TRBV25-1|TRBJ1-1
CASSGSGTGKLGGTEAFF
>TRBV18|TRBJ2-7
CASSPYGRGGDEQYF
>TRBV2|TRBJ2-7
CASNPGVSYEQYF
>TRBV27|TRBJ1-1
CASSTGGRRNTEAFF
>TRBV7-3|TRBJ2-5
CASSITSLGGETQYF
>TRBV18|TRBJ1-5
CASSLEGDQPQHF
>TRBV2|TRBJ1-5
CASSEYRVGQPQHF
>TRBV4-3|TRBJ2-6
CASSQDFGHSGANVLTF
>TRBV10-3|TRBJ2-2
CAINPGGAPNTGELFF
>TRBV15|TRBJ2-1
CATSKTRGGGFNEQFF
>TRBV5-1|TRBJ2-7
CASSSGLSSYEQYF
>TRBV11-3|TRBJ1-6
CASSLDGTDNSPLHF
>TRBV7-8|TRBJ2-1
CASAPGGLFPDEQFF
>TRBV25-1|TRBJ2-5
CASRPPGQETQYF
>TRBV6-1|TRBJ2-7
CASSELRVNEQYF